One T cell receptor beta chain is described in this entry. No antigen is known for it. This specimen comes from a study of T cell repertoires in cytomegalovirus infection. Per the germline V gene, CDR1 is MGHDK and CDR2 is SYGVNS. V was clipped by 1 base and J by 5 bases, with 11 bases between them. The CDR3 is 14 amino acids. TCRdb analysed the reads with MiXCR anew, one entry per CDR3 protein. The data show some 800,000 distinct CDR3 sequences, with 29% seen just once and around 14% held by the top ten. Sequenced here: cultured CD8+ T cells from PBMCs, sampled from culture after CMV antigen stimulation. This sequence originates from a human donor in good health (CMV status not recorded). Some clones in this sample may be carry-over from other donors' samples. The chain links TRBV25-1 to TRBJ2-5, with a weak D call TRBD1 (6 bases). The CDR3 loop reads CASSEWGLGETQYF. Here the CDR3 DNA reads TGTGCCAGCAGTGAATGGGGGCTTGGGGAGACCCAGTACTTC.